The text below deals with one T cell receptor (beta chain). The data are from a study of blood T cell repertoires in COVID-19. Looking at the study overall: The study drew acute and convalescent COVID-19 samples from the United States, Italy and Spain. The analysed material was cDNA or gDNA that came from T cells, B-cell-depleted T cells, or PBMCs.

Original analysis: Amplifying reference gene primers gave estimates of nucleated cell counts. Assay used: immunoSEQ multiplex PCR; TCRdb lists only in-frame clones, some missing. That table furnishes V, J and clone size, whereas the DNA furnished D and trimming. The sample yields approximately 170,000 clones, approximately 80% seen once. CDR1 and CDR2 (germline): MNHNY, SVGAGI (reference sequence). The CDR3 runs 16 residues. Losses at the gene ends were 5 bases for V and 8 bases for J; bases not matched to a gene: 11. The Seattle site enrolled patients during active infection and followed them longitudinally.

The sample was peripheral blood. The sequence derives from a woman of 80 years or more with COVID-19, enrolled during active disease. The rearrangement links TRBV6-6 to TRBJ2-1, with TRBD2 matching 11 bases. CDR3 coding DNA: TGTGCCAGCAGTGGGCTGACTAGCGGGGAGGTCGATGAGCAGTTCTTC. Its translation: CASSGLTSGEVDEQFF.